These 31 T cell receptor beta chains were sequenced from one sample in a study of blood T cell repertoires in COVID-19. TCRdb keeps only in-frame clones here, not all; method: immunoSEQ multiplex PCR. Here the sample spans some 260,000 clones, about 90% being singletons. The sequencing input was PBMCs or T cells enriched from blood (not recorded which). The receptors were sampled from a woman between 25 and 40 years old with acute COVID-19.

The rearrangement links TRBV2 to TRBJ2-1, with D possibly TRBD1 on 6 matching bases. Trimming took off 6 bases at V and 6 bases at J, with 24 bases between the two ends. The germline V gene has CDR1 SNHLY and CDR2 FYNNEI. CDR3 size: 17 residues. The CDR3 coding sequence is TGTGCCAGCAGCGGACATAAGGAAACGGGACACAGCAATGAGCAGTTCTTC. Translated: CASSGHKETGHSNEQFF.

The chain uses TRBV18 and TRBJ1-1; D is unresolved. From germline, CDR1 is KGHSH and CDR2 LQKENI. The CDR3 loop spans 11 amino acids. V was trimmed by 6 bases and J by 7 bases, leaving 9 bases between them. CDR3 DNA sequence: TGTGCCAGCTCGCGACCTAGTGAAGCTTTCTTT. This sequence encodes CASSRPSEAFF. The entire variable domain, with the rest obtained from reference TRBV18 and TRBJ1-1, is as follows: NAGVMQNPRHLVRRRGQEARLRCSPMKGHSHVYWYRQLPEEGLKFMVYLQKENIIDESGMPKERFSAEFPKEGPSILRIQQVVRGDSAAYFCASSRPSEAFFGQGTRLTVV.

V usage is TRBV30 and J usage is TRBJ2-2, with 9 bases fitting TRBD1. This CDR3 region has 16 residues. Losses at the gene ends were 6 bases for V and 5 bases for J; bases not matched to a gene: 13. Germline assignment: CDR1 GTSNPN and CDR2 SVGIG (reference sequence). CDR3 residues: CACGTGFWVSTGELFF. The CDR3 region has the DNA TGTGCCTGCGGGACAGGGTTTTGGGTTTCAACCGGGGAGCTGTTTTTT.

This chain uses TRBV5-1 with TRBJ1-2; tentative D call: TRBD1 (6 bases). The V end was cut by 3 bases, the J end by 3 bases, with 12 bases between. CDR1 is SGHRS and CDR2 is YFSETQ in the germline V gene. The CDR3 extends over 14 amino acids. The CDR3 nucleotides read TGCGCCAGCAGCTATTCGGGGGGCGACTATGGCTACACCTTC. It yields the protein CASSYSGGDYGYTF. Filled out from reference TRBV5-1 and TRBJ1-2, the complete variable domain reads KAGVTQTPRYLIKTRGQQVTLSCSPISGHRSVSWYQQTPGQGLQFLFEYFSETQRNKGNFPGRFSGRQFSNSRSEMNVSTLELGDSALYLCASSYSGGDYGYTFGSGTRLTVV.

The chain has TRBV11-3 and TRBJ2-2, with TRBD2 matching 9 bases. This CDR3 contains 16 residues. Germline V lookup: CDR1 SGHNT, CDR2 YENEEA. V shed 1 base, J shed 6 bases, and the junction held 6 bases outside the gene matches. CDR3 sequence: CASSLVLAGVPGELFF. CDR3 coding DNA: TGTGCCAGCAGCTTAGTTTTAGCGGGAGTCCCCGGGGAGCTGTTTTTT.

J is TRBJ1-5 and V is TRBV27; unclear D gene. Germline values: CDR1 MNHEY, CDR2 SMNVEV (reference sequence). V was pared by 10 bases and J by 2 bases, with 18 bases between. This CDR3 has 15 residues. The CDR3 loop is CATKVSPQGNQPQHF. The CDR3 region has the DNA TGTGCCACCAAAGTTTCCCCGCAGGGCAATCAGCCCCAGCATTTT.

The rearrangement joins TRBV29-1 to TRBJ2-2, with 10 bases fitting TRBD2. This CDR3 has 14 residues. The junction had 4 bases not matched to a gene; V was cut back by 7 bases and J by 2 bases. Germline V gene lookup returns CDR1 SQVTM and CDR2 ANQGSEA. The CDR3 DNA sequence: TGCAGCGCGTCTAGCGGGAGTAACACCGGGGAGCTGTTTTTT. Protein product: CSASSGSNTGELFF.

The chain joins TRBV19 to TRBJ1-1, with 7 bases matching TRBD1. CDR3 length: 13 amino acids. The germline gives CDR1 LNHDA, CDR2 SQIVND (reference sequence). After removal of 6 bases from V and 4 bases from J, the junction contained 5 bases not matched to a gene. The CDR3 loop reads CASRMGQSTEAFF. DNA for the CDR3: TGTGCCAGTAGGATGGGACAGAGCACTGAAGCTTTCTTT.

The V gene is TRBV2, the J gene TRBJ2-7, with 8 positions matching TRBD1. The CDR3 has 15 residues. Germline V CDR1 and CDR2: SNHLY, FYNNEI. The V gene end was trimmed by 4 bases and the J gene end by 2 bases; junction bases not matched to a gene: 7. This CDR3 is CASSVRGTGAYEQYF. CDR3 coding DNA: TGTGCCAGCAGTGTCAGGGGGACAGGAGCCTACGAGCAGTACTTC.

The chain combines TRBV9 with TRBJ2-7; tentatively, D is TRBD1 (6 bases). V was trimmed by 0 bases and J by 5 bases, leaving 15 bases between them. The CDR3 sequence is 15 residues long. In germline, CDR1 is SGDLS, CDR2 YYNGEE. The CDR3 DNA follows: TGTGCCAGCAGCGTAGAAGCCCACAGGGTCGACGAGCAGTACTTC. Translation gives CASSVEAHRVDEQYF.

CDR3 sequence (DNA): TGTGCCAGCAGACGGACAGGGAGCAGTAATGGCTACACCTTC. Translation: CASRRTGSSNGYTF. The chain couples TRBV9 to TRBJ1-2, with 8 bases lining up with TRBD1. J was trimmed by 6 bases and V by 5 bases; bases with no gene match: 9. The CDR3 is 14 amino acids. CDR1 is SGDLS and CDR2 is YYNGEE in the germline V gene.

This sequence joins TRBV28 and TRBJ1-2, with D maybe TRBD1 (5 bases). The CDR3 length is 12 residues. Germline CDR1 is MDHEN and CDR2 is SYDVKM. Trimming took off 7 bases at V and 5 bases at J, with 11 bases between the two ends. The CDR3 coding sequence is TGTGCCAGCACCATAGGGGATTATGGCTACACCTTC. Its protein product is CASTIGDYGYTF.

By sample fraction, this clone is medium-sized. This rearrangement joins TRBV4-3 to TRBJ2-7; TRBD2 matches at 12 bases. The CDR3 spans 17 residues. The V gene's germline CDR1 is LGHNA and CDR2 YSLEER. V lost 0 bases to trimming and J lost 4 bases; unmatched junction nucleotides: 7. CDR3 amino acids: CASSQDLPTSGSYEQYF. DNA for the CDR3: TGCGCCAGCAGCCAAGACCTACCGACTAGCGGGAGTTACGAGCAGTACTTC.

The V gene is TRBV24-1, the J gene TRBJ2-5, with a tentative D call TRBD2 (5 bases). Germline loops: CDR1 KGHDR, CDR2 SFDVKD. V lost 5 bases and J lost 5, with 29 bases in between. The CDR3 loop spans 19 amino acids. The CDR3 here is CATSVGRGMRPGRTETQYF. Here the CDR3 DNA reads TGTGCCACCAGTGTGGGTCGGGGTATGCGTCCGGGTAGGACGGAGACCCAGTACTTC.

The CDR3 sequence is CASSAGQPYEQYF. CDR3 DNA: TGTGCCAGCTCAGCGGGACAGCCCTACGAGCAGTACTTC. This rearrangement joins TRBV18 to TRBJ2-7; possibly TRBD1 for D (7 bases). In germline, CDR1 is KGHSH, CDR2 LQKENI. Trimming pared 5 bases from V and 2 bases from J, leaving 10 bases between. The CDR3 is made up of 13 amino acids.

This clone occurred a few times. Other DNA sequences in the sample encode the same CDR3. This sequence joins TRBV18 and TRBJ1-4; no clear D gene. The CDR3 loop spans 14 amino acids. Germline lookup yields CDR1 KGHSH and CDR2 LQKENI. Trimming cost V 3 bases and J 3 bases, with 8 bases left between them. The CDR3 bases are TGTGCCAGCTCACCTCTGGCAGCTAATGAAAAACTGTTTTTT. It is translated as CASSPLAANEKLFF. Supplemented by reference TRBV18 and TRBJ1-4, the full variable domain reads NAGVMQNPRHLVRRRGQEARLRCSPMKGHSHVYWYRQLPEEGLKFMVYLQKENIIDESGMPKERFSAEFPKEGPSILRIQQVVRGDSAAYFCASSPLAANEKLFFGSGTQLSVL.

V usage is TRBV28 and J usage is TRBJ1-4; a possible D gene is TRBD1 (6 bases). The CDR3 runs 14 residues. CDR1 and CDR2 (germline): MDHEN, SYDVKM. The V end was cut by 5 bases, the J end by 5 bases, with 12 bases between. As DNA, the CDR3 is TGTGCCAGCAGTCTCACAGGGCCAAATGAAAAACTGTTTTTT. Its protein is CASSLTGPNEKLFF.

CDR3 DNA: TGTGCCAGCAGGGCTAACCGGGACAGGAGGTACGAGCAGTACTTC. Encoded protein: CASRANRDRRYEQYF. The chain combines TRBV28 with TRBJ2-7; TRBD1 agrees at 8 bases. The CDR3 consists of 15 residues. The junction had 11 bases not matched to a gene; V was cut back by 6 bases and J by 4 bases. In germline, CDR1 is MDHEN, CDR2 SYDVKM.

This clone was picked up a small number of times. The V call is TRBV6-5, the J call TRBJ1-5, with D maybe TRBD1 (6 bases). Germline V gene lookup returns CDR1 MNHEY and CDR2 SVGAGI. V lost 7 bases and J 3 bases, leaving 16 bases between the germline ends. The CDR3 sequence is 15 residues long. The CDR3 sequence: CASTKTGFDNQPQHF. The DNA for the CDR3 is TGTGCCAGCACTAAGACAGGTTTTGACAATCAGCCCCAGCATTTT.

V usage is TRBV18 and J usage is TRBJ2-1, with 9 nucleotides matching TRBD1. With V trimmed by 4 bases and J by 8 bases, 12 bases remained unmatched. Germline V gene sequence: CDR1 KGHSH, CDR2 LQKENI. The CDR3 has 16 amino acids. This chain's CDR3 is CASSLMPGTGYDEQFF. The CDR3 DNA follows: TGTGCCAGCTCACTAATGCCCGGGACAGGGTATGATGAGCAGTTCTTC.

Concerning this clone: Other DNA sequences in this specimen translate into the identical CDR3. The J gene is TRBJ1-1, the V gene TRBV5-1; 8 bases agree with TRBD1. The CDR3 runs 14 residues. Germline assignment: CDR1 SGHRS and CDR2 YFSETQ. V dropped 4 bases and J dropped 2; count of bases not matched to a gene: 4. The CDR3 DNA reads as TGCGCCAGCAGCCGAGGACAGGGCAACACTGAAGCTTTCTTT. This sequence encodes CASSRGQGNTEAFF.

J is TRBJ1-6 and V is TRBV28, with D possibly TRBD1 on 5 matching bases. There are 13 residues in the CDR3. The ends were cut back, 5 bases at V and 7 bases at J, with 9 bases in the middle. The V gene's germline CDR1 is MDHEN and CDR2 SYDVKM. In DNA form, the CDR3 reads TGTGCCAGCAGTGGACAAGCGAATTCACCCCTCCACTTT. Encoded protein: CASSGQANSPLHF. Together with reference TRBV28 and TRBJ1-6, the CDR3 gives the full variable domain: DVKVTQSSRYLVKRTGEKVFLECVQDMDHENMFWYRQDPGLGLRLIYFSYDVKMKEKGDIPEGYSVSREKKERFSLILESASTNQTSMYLCASSGQANSPLHFGNGTRLTVT.

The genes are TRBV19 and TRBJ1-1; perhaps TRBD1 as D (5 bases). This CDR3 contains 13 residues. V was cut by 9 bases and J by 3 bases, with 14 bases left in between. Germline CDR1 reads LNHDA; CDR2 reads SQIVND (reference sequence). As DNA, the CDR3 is TGTGCCAGCCAGGGACTCGGGGACACTGAAGCTTTCTTT. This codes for CASQGLGDTEAFF.

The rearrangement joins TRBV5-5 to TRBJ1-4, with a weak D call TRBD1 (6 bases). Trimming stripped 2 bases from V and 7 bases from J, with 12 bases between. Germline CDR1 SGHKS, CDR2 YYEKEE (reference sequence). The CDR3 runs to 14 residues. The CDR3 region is CASSLGTRSEKLFF. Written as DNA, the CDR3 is TGTGCCAGCAGCTTAGGGACACGGAGTGAAAAACTGTTTTTT.

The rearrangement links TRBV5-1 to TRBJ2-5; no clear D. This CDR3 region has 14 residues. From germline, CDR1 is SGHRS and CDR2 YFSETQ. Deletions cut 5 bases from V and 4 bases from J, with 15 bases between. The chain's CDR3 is CASSTQPSGETQYF. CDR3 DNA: TGCGCCAGCAGTACCCAACCCTCGGGAGAGACCCAGTACTTC.

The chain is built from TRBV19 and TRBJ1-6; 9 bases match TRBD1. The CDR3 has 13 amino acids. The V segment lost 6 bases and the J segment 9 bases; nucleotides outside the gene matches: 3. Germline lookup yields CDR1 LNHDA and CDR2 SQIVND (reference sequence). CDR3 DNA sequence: TGTGCCAGTAGGGGACAGGGTTCTTCACCCCTCCACTTT. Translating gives CASRGQGSSPLHF.

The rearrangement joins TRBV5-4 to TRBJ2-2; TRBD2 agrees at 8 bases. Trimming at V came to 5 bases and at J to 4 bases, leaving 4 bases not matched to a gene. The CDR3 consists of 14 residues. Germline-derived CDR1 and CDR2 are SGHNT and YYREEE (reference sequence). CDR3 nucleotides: TGTGCCAGCAGGGTCCGGGGGGGCACCGGGGAGCTGTTTTTT. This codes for CASRVRGGTGELFF. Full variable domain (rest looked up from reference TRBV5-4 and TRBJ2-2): ETGVTQSPTHLIKTRGQQVTLRCSSQSGHNTVSWYQQALGQGPQFIFQYYREEENGRGNFPPRFSGLQFPNYSSELNVNALELDDSALYLCASRVRGGTGELFFGEGSRLTVL.

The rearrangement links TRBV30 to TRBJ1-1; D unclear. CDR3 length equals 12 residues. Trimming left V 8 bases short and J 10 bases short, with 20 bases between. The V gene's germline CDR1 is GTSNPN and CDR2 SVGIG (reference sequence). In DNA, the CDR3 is TGTGCCCGAGCCAAAGGGAGGAACGCAGCTTTCTTT. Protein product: CARAKGRNAAFF.

The CDR3 region has the DNA TGTGCCAGCACTCCAGGTGGAAACACCATATATTTT. It specifies CASTPGGNTIYF. The rearrangement links TRBV2 to TRBJ1-3; D is uncertain. Per germline, CDR1 SNHLY and CDR2 FYNNEI. This CDR3 is 12 amino acids long. The germline V and J ends were trimmed by 7 bases and 3 bases, with 7 bases remaining between them.

In nucleotides, the CDR3 is TGTGCCAGCAGCTTAGGGCTGACTCTAGGTGTGACCCAGTACTTC. Protein sequence: CASSLGLTLGVTQYF. The chain couples TRBV7-8 to TRBJ2-5; D not resolved. Between the trimmed V and J ends, which lost 1 base and 7 bases, there was a span of 16 bases. Germline values: CDR1 SGHVS, CDR2 FQNEAQ. The CDR3 length is 15 residues.

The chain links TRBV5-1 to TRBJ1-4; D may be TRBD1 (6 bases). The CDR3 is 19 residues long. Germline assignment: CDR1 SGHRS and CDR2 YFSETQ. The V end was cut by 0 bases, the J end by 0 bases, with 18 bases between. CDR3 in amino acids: CASSLDSGGGRATNEKLFF. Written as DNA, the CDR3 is TGCGCCAGCAGCTTGGATAGTGGAGGGGGGAGGGCAACTAATGAAAAACTGTTTTTT. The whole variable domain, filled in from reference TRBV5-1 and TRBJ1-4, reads KAGVTQTPRYLIKTRGQQVTLSCSPISGHRSVSWYQQTPGQGLQFLFEYFSETQRNKGNFPGRFSGRQFSNSRSEMNVSTLELGDSALYLCASSLDSGGGRATNEKLFFGSGTQLSVL.